This is a list of T cell receptor beta chains from one sample in a study of long-term antiretroviral therapy in people with HIV. Method: immunoSEQ multiplex PCR; TCRdb's copy keeps in-frame clones and lacks some. Here the sample spans more than 25,000 clones, around 97% being singletons. This specimen was unsorted PBMCs, taken 7.6 years after starting antiretroviral therapy. The receptors originated from a young man with HIV. Each CDR3 is given with its conserved first and last residue. D genes are given only for firm matches. The size field is filled for only some rows; it gives once, few, many or a size class.

J: TRBJ2-2
V: TRBV5-6
length: 14
size: NA
D: TRBD1
CDR3: CASSLMTGSGELFF
DNA: TGTGCCAGCAGCTTAATGACAGGGTCCGGGGAGCTGTTTTTT

J: TRBJ1-1
V: TRBV9
length: 13
size: NA
D: NA
CDR3: CASSVETTSEAFF
DNA: TGTGCCAGCAGCGTAGAGACGACGAGTGAAGCTTTCTTT

J: TRBJ2-7
V: TRBV4-1
length: 14
size: NA
D: NA
CDR3: CASSQEWIGYEQYF
DNA: TGCGCCAGCAGCCAAGAATGGATCGGCTACGAGCAGTACTTC

J: TRBJ2-7
V: TRBV4-1
length: 15
size: NA
D: NA
CDR3: CASRLGEGLWYEQYF
DNA: TGCGCCAGCAGATTGGGAGAGGGCCTATGGTACGAGCAGTACTTC

J: TRBJ1-6
V: TRBV6-1
length: 15
size: NA
D: NA
CDR3: CASSEDPDSRSPLHF
DNA: TGTGCCAGCAGTGAAGATCCGGACTCTCGTTCACCCCTCCACTTT

J: TRBJ2-7
V: TRBV9
length: 13
size: NA
D: NA
CDR3: CASSVEGQHEQYF
DNA: TGTGCCAGCAGCGTAGAGGGGCAACACGAGCAGTACTTC

J: TRBJ2-7
V: TRBV5-8
length: 14
size: NA
D: NA
CDR3: CASSLWGSSYEQYF
DNA: TGTGCCAGCAGCTTGTGGGGGTCCTCCTACGAGCAGTACTTC

J: TRBJ1-1
V: TRBV5-6
length: 13
size: NA
D: NA
CDR3: CASQRPGNTEAFF
DNA: TGTGCCAGCCAGAGGCCAGGAAACACTGAAGCTTTCTTT

J: TRBJ1-2
V: TRBV7-2
length: 14
size: once
D: TRBD1
CDR3: CASSLKDRNYGYTF
DNA: TGTGCCAGCAGCCTCAAGGACAGGAACTATGGCTACACCTTC

J: TRBJ2-3
V: TRBV7-9
length: 17
size: NA
D: TRBD1
CDR3: CASSHSNRDREVDTQYF
DNA: TGTGCCAGCAGCCACTCCAACCGGGACAGGGAGGTAGATACGCAGTATTTT

J: TRBJ2-3
V: TRBV5-1
length: 16
size: NA
D: TRBD1
CDR3: CASSGGQVVPTDTQYF
DNA: TGCGCCAGCAGCGGGGGACAGGTGGTCCCCACAGATACGCAGTATTTT

J: TRBJ1-6
V: TRBV5-5
length: 15
size: NA
D: TRBD1
CDR3: CASSPRDSYNSPLHF
DNA: TGTGCCAGCAGCCCGCGGGACAGCTATAATTCACCCCTCCACTTT

J: TRBJ2-7
V: TRBV25-1
length: 9
size: NA
D: NA
CDR3: CAREGGKYF
DNA: TGTGCCAGGGAGGGGGGGAAATACTTC

J: TRBJ2-1
V: TRBV2
length: 15
size: NA
D: TRBD2
CDR3: CASSVFGGARVEQFF
DNA: TGTGCCAGCAGTGTCTTCGGGGGGGCCCGGGTTGAGCAGTTCTTC

J: TRBJ2-5
V: TRBV11-2
length: 16
size: NA
D: NA
CDR3: CASSLEGATVFETQYF
DNA: TGTGCCAGCAGCTTAGAGGGGGCTACGGTCTTCGAGACCCAGTACTTC

J: TRBJ2-3
V: TRBV10-3
length: 13
size: NA
D: NA
CDR3: CAISKDPADTQYF
DNA: TGTGCCATCAGCAAAGACCCAGCAGATACGCAGTATTTT

J: TRBJ1-1
V: TRBV7-9
length: 15
size: NA
D: NA
CDR3: CASSLGSGGDTEAFF
DNA: TGTGCCAGCAGCTTAGGGAGCGGAGGGGACACTGAAGCTTTCTTT

J: TRBJ1-1
V: TRBV15
length: 15
size: NA
D: NA
CDR3: CATSRGGAMNTEAFF
DNA: TGTGCCACCAGCAGAGGCGGGGCCATGAACACTGAAGCTTTCTTT

J: TRBJ2-2
V: TRBV10-3
length: 14
size: NA
D: TRBD1
CDR3: CAITATGDSGELFF
DNA: TGTGCCATCACCGCGACAGGGGATTCCGGGGAGCTGTTTTTT

J: TRBJ2-7
V: TRBV6-5
length: 13
size: NA
D: TRBD1
CDR3: CASGTGGFSEQYF
DNA: TGTGCCAGCGGGACAGGGGGCTTTTCCGAGCAGTACTTC

J: TRBJ1-5
V: TRBV11-3
length: 18
size: NA
D: NA
CDR3: CASSLDSPLYPGNQPQHF
DNA: TGTGCCAGCAGCTTAGATTCCCCCCTCTATCCCGGCAATCAGCCCCAGCATTTT

J: TRBJ2-7
V: TRBV10-2
length: 15
size: NA
D: TRBD2
CDR3: CASSVGGTSTYEQYF
DNA: TGCGCCAGCAGTGTGGGGGGGACCTCAACCTACGAGCAGTACTTC

J: TRBJ1-3
V: TRBV29-1
length: 14
size: NA
D: NA
CDR3: CSVAGIPTGNTIYF
DNA: TGCAGCGTTGCAGGGATCCCTACCGGAAACACCATATATTTT

J: TRBJ2-3
V: TRBV30
length: 13
size: NA
D: NA
CDR3: CAWSVGGQSTQYF
DNA: TGTGCCTGGAGTGTTGGGGGCCAGTCTACGCAGTATTTT

J: TRBJ1-6
V: TRBV7-2
length: 14
size: NA
D: NA
CDR3: CASSLGLQASPLHF
DNA: TGTGCCAGCAGCTTAGGGTTACAGGCTTCACCCCTCCACTTT

J: TRBJ2-7
V: TRBV6-5
length: 13
size: NA
D: NA
CDR3: CASSPGSSYEQYF
DNA: TGTGCCAGCAGTCCAGGGAGCTCCTACGAGCAGTACTTC

J: TRBJ1-1
V: TRBV27
length: 15
size: once
D: NA
CDR3: CASSLSWISNTEAFF
DNA: TGTGCCAGCAGTTTATCGTGGATTTCGAACACTGAAGCTTTCTTT

J: TRBJ2-1
V: TRBV11-2
length: 14
size: NA
D: NA
CDR3: CASSLAVSYNEQFF
DNA: TGTGCCAGCAGCTTAGCGGTTTCCTACAATGAGCAGTTCTTC

J: TRBJ1-2
V: TRBV5-1
length: 15
size: NA
D: NA
CDR3: CASSLEDPQSYGYTF
DNA: TGCGCCAGCAGCTTGGAGGACCCTCAGTCCTATGGCTACACCTTC

J: TRBJ1-1
V: TRBV15
length: 14
size: NA
D: NA
CDR3: CATSGGGVWTEAFF
DNA: TGTGCCACCAGCGGAGGGGGAGTTTGGACTGAAGCTTTCTTT

J: TRBJ2-1
V: TRBV7-9
length: 12
size: NA
D: NA
CDR3: CASSLKVGEQFF
DNA: TGTGCCAGCAGCTTAAAGGTCGGTGAGCAGTTCTTC

J: TRBJ2-1
V: TRBV10-1
length: 15
size: NA
D: NA
CDR3: CASSEQRPSYNEQFF
DNA: TGCGCCAGCAGTGAACAGCGCCCCTCCTACAATGAGCAGTTCTTC

J: TRBJ2-1
V: TRBV9
length: 17
size: NA
D: TRBD2
CDR3: CASSVARLAGSYNEQFF
DNA: TGTGCCAGCAGCGTAGCGAGACTAGCGGGCTCCTACAATGAGCAGTTCTTC

J: TRBJ2-2
V: TRBV6-5
length: 15
size: NA
D: TRBD2
CDR3: CASSYSPGGAGELFF
DNA: TGTGCCAGCAGTTATAGCCCGGGGGGGGCCGGGGAGCTGTTTTTT

J: TRBJ2-7
V: TRBV10-3
length: 16
size: NA
D: TRBD2
CDR3: CAISESRGGRSYEQYF
DNA: TGTGCCATCAGTGAGTCTCGCGGCGGGAGATCTTACGAGCAGTACTTC

J: TRBJ2-3
V: TRBV9
length: 16
size: NA
D: NA
CDR3: CASSVDTGEAADTQYF
DNA: TGTGCCAGCAGCGTGGATACAGGGGAGGCCGCAGATACGCAGTATTTT

J: TRBJ1-6
V: TRBV9
length: 15
size: NA
D: NA
CDR3: CASSGMTSFNSPLHF
DNA: TGTGCCAGCAGCGGGATGACCTCTTTTAATTCACCCCTCCACTTT

J: TRBJ2-3
V: TRBV7-6
length: 12
size: NA
D: NA
CDR3: CASSRTGMTQYF
DNA: TGTGCCAGCAGCAGAACTGGAATGACGCAGTATTTT

J: TRBJ1-6
V: TRBV6-6
length: 12
size: NA
D: NA
CDR3: CASSGGNSPLHF
DNA: TGTGCCAGCAGTGGGGGGAATTCACCCCTCCACTTT

J: TRBJ2-2
V: TRBV27
length: 13
size: NA
D: NA
CDR3: CASSLGGSGELFF
DNA: TGTGCCAGCAGTTTAGGGGGTTCCGGGGAGCTGTTTTTT

J: TRBJ1-6
V: TRBV9
length: 17
size: NA
D: NA
CDR3: CASSPQTGSSYNSPLHF
DNA: TGTGCCAGCAGCCCTCAAACAGGGAGCTCCTATAATTCACCCCTCCACTTT

J: TRBJ2-6
V: TRBV27
length: 19
size: NA
D: NA
CDR3: CASSSYLILDGSGANVLTF
DNA: TGTGCCAGCAGTTCCTATCTTATACTTGACGGCTCTGGGGCCAACGTCCTGACTTTC